The rows below give T cell receptor beta chains drawn from one sample of a study of cytomegalovirus exposure and HLA in healthy donors. The protocol was immunoSEQ multiplex PCR, while the TCRdb copy is restricted to in-frame clones and leaves out a portion. The data hold about 150,000 clones, with around two thirds observed a single time. The sequencing input was PBMCs. These receptors were collected from a woman under 30 in good health and CMV-seronegative. The conserved cysteine and the conserved F or W are not part of the CDR3 here. Rows give clone size only sometimes, using once, few, many, or a class for an expanded clone.

V: TRBV5-6
size: -
J: -
CDR3: ASSFGTGTYEQY

V: TRBV6-1
size: once
J: TRBJ2-2
CDR3: ASSEVVGQGAGELF

V: TRBV18
size: -
J: TRBJ2-1
CDR3: ASSPRDTYNEQF

V: TRBV5-1
size: -
J: TRBJ2-3
CDR3: ASSLQPSVGDTQY

V: TRBV29-1
size: -
J: TRBJ2-4
CDR3: SVLGLAGGSFAIQY

V: TRBV30
size: -
J: TRBJ1-4
CDR3: AWNTGQGEKLF

V: TRBV9
size: -
J: TRBJ1-2
CDR3: ASSVGEGGYGYT

V: TRBV7-2
size: once
J: TRBJ2-1
CDR3: ASSLISGLPGSEQF

V: TRBV28
size: -
J: TRBJ1-5
CDR3: ASSPPFTRNQPQH

V: TRBV6-1
size: -
J: TRBJ2-5
CDR3: ASSERFRDREETQY

V: TRBV19
size: -
J: TRBJ1-1
CDR3: ASSTWTVPNTEAF

V: TRBV6-1
size: -
J: TRBJ2-1
CDR3: ASGLDGLYNEQF

V: TRBV7-8
size: -
J: TRBJ2-7
CDR3: ASSLGGTGGLLEQY

V: TRBV11-3
size: few
J: TRBJ2-3
CDR3: ASSLAGTDTQY

V: TRBV5-6
size: -
J: TRBJ2-7
CDR3: ASSLRTGIEQY

V: TRBV29-1
size: few
J: TRBJ2-7
CDR3: SVLTDRTYEQY

V: TRBV7-9
size: -
J: TRBJ2-5
CDR3: ASSSYKEETQY

V: TRBV5-1
size: -
J: TRBJ1-4
CDR3: ASSLQATNKKLF

V: TRBV9
size: -
J: TRBJ2-5
CDR3: ASSEEGRGQETQY

V: TRBV9
size: -
J: TRBJ2-4
CDR3: ASSVEGLSIGSQY

V: TRBV18
size: -
J: TRBJ1-1
CDR3: ASSPAMNTEAF

V: TRBV5-4
size: -
J: TRBJ1-6
CDR3: ASSLGQNYNSPLH

V: TRBV29-1
size: few
J: TRBJ1-2
CDR3: SVGAVVNYGYT

V: TRBV2
size: -
J: TRBJ1-5
CDR3: ASSVGKGRGDQPQH

V: TRBV7-8
size: -
J: TRBJ1-1
CDR3: ASSNTPGTVGLNTEAF

V: TRBV28
size: -
J: TRBJ2-7
CDR3: ASSAAGTGDDEQY

V: TRBV5-6
size: -
J: TRBJ1-1
CDR3: ASSSRGGRMNTEAF

V: TRBV7-2
size: -
J: TRBJ2-7
CDR3: ASRLGGNPSAEQY

V: TRBV19
size: -
J: TRBJ2-3
CDR3: ATQLQGAGDTQY

V: TRBV5-5
size: -
J: TRBJ1-5
CDR3: ASSIQGGNQPQH

V: TRBV5-4
size: once
J: TRBJ2-2
CDR3: ASSLGTANTGELF

V: TRBV9
size: -
J: -
CDR3: ASSVGGGLYYEQY

V: TRBV28
size: -
J: TRBJ2-2
CDR3: ASNDRGTGELF

V: TRBV19
size: -
J: TRBJ2-5
CDR3: ASSIPGLAGAQETQY

V: TRBV5-1
size: -
J: TRBJ1-2
CDR3: ASRPPTGSGYGYT

V: TRBV27
size: -
J: TRBJ1-2
CDR3: ASSLSTGLYGYT

V: TRBV5-1
size: -
J: TRBJ2-3
CDR3: ASSPGQGGTDTQY

V: TRBV5-6
size: -
J: TRBJ2-1
CDR3: ASSHGGGNEQF

V: TRBV19
size: -
J: TRBJ2-3
CDR3: ASSTRVSSGWKADTQY

V: TRBV7-2
size: few
J: TRBJ1-2
CDR3: ASSLQGYGYT

V: TRBV10-3
size: -
J: TRBJ1-5
CDR3: AISESRTAYQPQH